The source of this T cell receptor (beta chain) is a study of blood T cells in healthy people across ages. Primed by a sample-barcoded 5' primer and a J-beta primer mix, a second PCR proceeded for 7 to 11 cycles. TCRdb re-analysed the 5' RACE reads in MiXCR, keeping a single row per CDR3 protein. The data show hundreds of thousands of distinct CDR3 sequences, about 30% seen once. Looked up from germline, CDR1 is SGHTA and CDR2 is FQGNSA. The CDR3 has 13 residues. Trimming cost V 5 bases and J 10 bases, with 15 bases left between them. This chain links TRBV7-2 with TRBJ2-1; no definite D call. Sequencing was carried out using blood. This sequence was found in a woman of 80 years or more in good health. CDR3 amino acids: CASSLDLRWEQFF. CDR3 in DNA: TGTGCCAGCAGCCTCGACTTACGATGGGAGCAGTTCTTC.